This is a list of T cell receptor beta chains from one sample in a study of T cell responses to AZD1222 COVID-19 vaccine. The table came from immunoSEQ multiplex PCR; TCRdb's copy has only in-frame clones and leaves some out. The repertoire consists of about 150,000 clones, with roughly 92% occurring once and the leading ten covering 1.3%. Source: peripheral blood, taken on day 0 of AZD1222 vaccination. These receptors originate from an adult in good health. Each CDR3 is given without its conserved first and last residue.

V gene	CDR3 length	J gene	CDR3 protein
TRBV19	13	TRBJ2-1	ASKPLWTSGNEQF
TRBV4-2	13	TRBJ1-5	ASSPGTGSNQPQH
TRBV3-1/TRBV3-2	15	TRBJ1-5	ASSQSPGTGVNQPQH
TRBV9	14	TRBJ2-3	ASSRGGAWGTDTQY
TRBV5-4	12	TRBJ1-6	ASSLGLDNSPLH
TRBV7-2	13	TRBJ2-5	ASSLMTGVQETQY
TRBV28	11	TRBJ2-1	ASSPRVVNEQF
TRBV7-2	15	TRBJ2-1	ASSPFPGLAGANEQF
TRBV18	11	TRBJ2-2	ASSPLVSGELF
TRBV7-6	15	TRBJ2-3	ASSRLAGGFSTDTQY